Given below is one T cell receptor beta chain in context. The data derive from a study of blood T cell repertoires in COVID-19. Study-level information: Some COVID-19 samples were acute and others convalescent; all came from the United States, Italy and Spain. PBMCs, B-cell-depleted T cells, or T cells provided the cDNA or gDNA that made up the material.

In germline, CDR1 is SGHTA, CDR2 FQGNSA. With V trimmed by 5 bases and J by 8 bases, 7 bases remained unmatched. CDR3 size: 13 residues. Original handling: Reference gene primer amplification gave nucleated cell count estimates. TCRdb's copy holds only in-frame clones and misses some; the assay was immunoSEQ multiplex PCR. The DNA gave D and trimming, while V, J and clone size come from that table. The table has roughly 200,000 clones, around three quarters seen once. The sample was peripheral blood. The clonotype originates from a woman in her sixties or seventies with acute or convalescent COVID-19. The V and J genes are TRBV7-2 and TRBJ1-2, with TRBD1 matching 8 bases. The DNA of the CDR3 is TGTGCCAGCAGCCCGCAGGGGGCAGAGGGCTACACCTTC. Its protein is CASSPQGAEGYTF.